Below are 2 T cell receptor beta chains sequenced from a single sample in a study of shared clonotypes between healthy human individuals (TCRdb year 2020). The library was made by the immunoSEQ multiplex PCR assay. Entries here come from immuneACCESS through TCRdb and include only in-frame sequences with V and J called. Some clones fail to appear in such tables; in the studies checked, an unresolved V gene covers under half of the shortfall, and the cause of the remainder is unknown. This sample has roughly 1,500,000 clones in its table, and approximately 98% of those were observed once. Together, the top ten hold approximately 0.45% of the sample. Sequencing was done on a sample of naive CD4+ T cells sorted from blood. This specimen's cell subset or site label, interpreted: CD45RA+ positively selected. The receptor source for this set is a man aged 25 to 40 in good health.

Concerning this clone itself: This specimen includes other DNA sequences encoding the same CDR3. In DNA form, the CDR3 reads TGTGCCAGCAGTGAGGCAGGGGGTGGCAATCAGCCCCAGCATTTT. It yields the protein CASSEAGGGNQPQHF. The chain uses TRBV6-1 and TRBJ1-5, with 7 bases identical to TRBD1. This CDR3 is 15 amino acids long. With V trimmed by 3 bases and J by 2 bases, 4 bases remained unmatched. Germline V gives CDR1 MNHNS, CDR2 SASEGT.

This chain uses TRBV18 with TRBJ2-2; 10 bases map to TRBD2. Germline assignment: CDR1 KGHSH and CDR2 LQKENI. This CDR3 is 17 amino acids long. After removal of 2 bases from V and 6 bases from J, the junction contained 9 bases not matched to a gene. CDR3 in amino acids: CASSPLAGGVTSGELFF. In nucleotides, the CDR3 is TGTGCCAGCTCACCATTAGCGGGAGGAGTCACTTCCGGGGAGCTGTTTTTT.